The TCR beta chain described here comes from a study of identical twins. V was cut by 0 bases and J by 5 bases, with 12 bases left in between. CDR1 is MNHEY, CDR2 SVGEGT, per germline. The CDR3 runs 15 residues. Study findings and constraints: Out-of-frame alpha sequences common to twins exhibited a surplus of low generation probability. Without tracking the same donors, conclusions rested on cross-sectional statistical analysis.

This clonotype came up a few times. As yet, its antigen is unknown. TCRdb independently ran MiXCR on the 5' RACE reads; one entry per CDR3 protein. The sample has roughly 1.6 million distinct CDR3 sequences, less than 35% seen once. The specimen sequenced was cord blood. The chain uses TRBV6-2 or TRBV6-3 and TRBJ2-3, with unresolved D. The receptor comes from a newborn girl in good health. The CDR3 DNA follows: TGTGCCAGCAGTTACTCGGGCGTCCGTTTAGATACGCAGTATTTT. Translation: CASSYSGVRLDTQYF.